One and the same sample provided the 18 T cell receptor beta chains below, sequenced in a study of T cells in localized non-small cell lung cancer. Only in-frame clones appear in the TCRdb table, and some are missing; sequencing was by immunoSEQ multiplex PCR. The sample has tens of thousands of clones, about 83% seen once; the top ten hold roughly 13%. The specimen comprised peripheral blood, sampled before any cancer treatment. Every receptor here comes from a female donor at least 60 years old with stage I lung adenocarcinoma.

The chain's CDR3 is CASSLPTGNTGELFF. CDR3 sequence (DNA): TGCGCCAGCAGCCTCCCGACAGGGAACACCGGGGAGCTGTTTTTT. The chain couples TRBV5-1 to TRBJ2-2, with D possibly being TRBD1 (6 bases). Looked up from germline, CDR1 is SGHRS and CDR2 is YFSETQ. V lost 4 bases and J lost 1, with 11 bases in between. The CDR3 sequence is 15 residues long.

The chain joins TRBV2 to TRBJ1-5, with 8 bases matching TRBD1. The V gene's germline CDR1 is SNHLY and CDR2 FYNNEI. After removal of 5 bases from V and 1 base from J, the junction contained 7 bases not matched to a gene. This CDR3 is built from 16 residues. CDR3 nucleotide sequence: TGTGCCAGCAGTAGGGCAGGGGGCGTCAGCAATCAGCCCCAGCATTTT. Its translation: CASSRAGGVSNQPQHF.

In regard to this clone: Other DNA sequences of this sample code for an identical CDR3. The J gene is TRBJ1-5, the V gene TRBV5-1; D remains ambiguous. V was cut by 0 bases and J by 3 bases, with 4 bases left in between. Germline V gene data show CDR1 as SGHRS and CDR2 as YFSETQ. This CDR3 spans 13 amino acids. CDR3 bases: TGCGCCAGCAGCTTGGACCCCAATCAGCCCCAGCATTTT. It is translated as CASSLDPNQPQHF.

CDR3 sequence: CASSLGTSGMVYEQYF. CDR3 DNA: TGTGCCAGCAGCTTAGGGACTAGCGGGATGGTCTACGAGCAGTACTTC. The chain recombines TRBV11-2 with TRBJ2-7; the match to TRBD2 covers 12 bases. CDR3 length: 16 amino acids. Germline V gene lookup returns CDR1 SGHAT and CDR2 FQNNGV. The junction had 4 bases not matched to a gene; V was cut back by 1 base and J by 3 bases.

The rearrangement links TRBV5-4 to TRBJ1-5; D is uncertain. CDR1 and CDR2 from the germline V gene are SGHNT and YYREEE (reference sequence). V was pared by 0 bases and J by 6 bases, with 10 bases between. CDR3 length: 14 amino acids. CDR3: CASSLAGVGQPQHF. CDR3 nucleotide sequence: TGTGCCAGCAGCTTGGCCGGAGTCGGTCAGCCCCAGCATTTT.

V and J are TRBV4-1 and TRBJ2-7; TRBD2 matches at 8 bases. This CDR3 contains 15 residues. Germline V CDR1 and CDR2: MGHRA, YSYEKL. The V segment lost 1 base and the J segment 4 bases; nucleotides outside the gene matches: 6. DNA of the CDR3: TGCGCCAGCAGCCAAGGGGGACTAGGGTTATACGAGCAGTACTTC. Its protein product is CASSQGGLGLYEQYF.

This chain connects TRBV19 to TRBJ1-1; 10 nucleotides line up with TRBD1. Germline CDR1 is LNHDA and CDR2 is SQIVND (reference sequence). V trimming: 1 base; J trimming: 2 bases; junction bases outside the gene matches: 4. The CDR3 is 16 amino acids. CDR3 residues: CASSIGQGAGNTEAFF. CDR3 bases: TGTGCCAGTAGTATAGGACAGGGGGCGGGAAACACTGAAGCTTTCTTT. Based on the CDR3 plus reference TRBV19 and TRBJ1-1, the full variable domain is DGGITQSPKYLFRKEGQNVTLSCEQNLNHDAMYWYRQDPGQGLRLIYYSQIVNDFQKGDIAEGYSVSREKKESFPLTVTSAQKNPTAFYLCASSIGQGAGNTEAFFGQGTRLTVV.

The chain couples TRBV7-8 to TRBJ1-1; a weak D match, TRBD1 (5 bases). Trimming stripped 4 bases from V and 1 base from J, with 19 bases between. The CDR3 is 17 residues long. CDR1 and CDR2 (germline): SGHVS, FQNEAQ. CDR3 residues: CASSSRGRSIRNTEAFF. The CDR3 nucleotides are TGTGCCAGCAGCTCTAGGGGACGGTCCATAAGGAACACTGAAGCTTTCTTT.

The chain employs TRBV5-1 and TRBJ1-5, with D unclear. Trimming left V 0 bases short and J 0 bases short, with 7 bases between. The V gene's germline CDR1 is SGHRS and CDR2 YFSETQ. The CDR3 contains 15 residues. The CDR3 sequence is CASSLDGYSNQPQHF. DNA for the CDR3: TGCGCCAGCAGCTTGGATGGCTATAGCAATCAGCCCCAGCATTTT.

CDR3 nucleotides: TGTGCCAGCAGCTGGGACGCCGAGACCCAGTACTTC. Encoded protein: CASSWDAETQYF. The rearrangement links TRBV7-9 to TRBJ2-5; either TRBD1 or TRBD2 may fit D (5 bases each). The CDR3 is 12 amino acids. With 4 bases removed from V and 5 bases from J, the gap between germline ends came to 8 bases. CDR1 and CDR2 (germline): SEHNR, FQNEAQ (reference sequence).

CDR3 coding DNA: TGTGCCAGCAGTGAAGTAAGCGGGGCCACCTACGAGCAGTACTTC. Translating gives CASSEVSGATYEQYF. The chain uses TRBV6-1 and TRBJ2-7, with 7 bases identical to TRBD2. In germline, CDR1 is MNHNS, CDR2 SASEGT. The J segment lost 2 bases and the V segment lost 1 base, leaving 5 bases of the junction unmatched. This CDR3 contains 15 residues.

V usage is TRBV2 and J usage is TRBJ1-5; no firm D call. The V gene's germline CDR1 is SNHLY and CDR2 FYNNEI. This CDR3 has 14 amino acids. Trimming took off 5 bases at V and 1 base at J, with 9 bases between the two ends. CDR3 bases: TGTGCCAGCAGTCCTGGTGGGAGCAATCAGCCCCAGCATTTT. This encodes CASSPGGSNQPQHF.

This rearrangement joins TRBV9 to TRBJ2-1, with 9 bases fitting TRBD2. V lost 4 bases and J lost 11; bases outside the gene matches: 13. The germline V gene encodes CDR1 SGDLS and CDR2 YYNGEE. There are 15 residues in the CDR3. CDR3 DNA sequence: TGTGCCAGCAGCCGACTAGCGGACCGAACTAGTAAGCAGTTCTTC. Its translation is CASSRLADRTSKQFF.

This clone appeared a single time. The chain has TRBV5-6 and TRBJ2-3; 13 bases map to TRBD2. Germline V gene lookup returns CDR1 SGHDT and CDR2 YYEEEE. The junction had 4 bases not matched to a gene; V was cut back by 1 base and J by 5 bases. CDR3 length: 16 residues. CDR3 protein: CASSLLGLAGIDTQYF. The CDR3 DNA sequence: TGTGCCAGCAGCTTGTTGGGACTAGCGGGAATAGATACGCAGTATTTT.

The chain uses TRBV12-5 and TRBJ1-1, with D perhaps matching TRBD1 (6 bases). Germline CDR1 LGHNT, CDR2 FRNRAP. The CDR3 runs 12 residues. V lost 9 bases, J lost 7 bases, and 15 bases lay in between. CDR3 region: CARQGMGGEAFF. CDR3 DNA sequence: TGTGCTAGACAGGGAATGGGAGGTGAAGCTTTCTTT. The full variable domain, completed using reference TRBV12-5 and TRBJ1-1, is DARVTQTPRHKVTEMGQEVTMRCQPILGHNTVFWYRQTMMQGLELLAYFRNRAPLDDSGMPKDRFSAEMPDATLATLKIQPSEPRDSAVYFCARQGMGGEAFFGQGTRLTVV.

J is TRBJ2-1 and V is TRBV2; 8 bases are a match to TRBD2. CDR3 size: 15 residues. CDR1 is SNHLY, CDR2 FYNNEI, per germline. J was trimmed by 0 bases and V by 6 bases; bases with no gene match: 4. The CDR3 loop is CASRSSGASYNEQFF. The CDR3 DNA reads TGTGCCAGCAGGAGTAGCGGGGCCTCCTACAATGAGCAGTTCTTC. Full variable domain (remainder filled in from reference TRBV2 and TRBJ2-1): EPEVTQTPSHQVTQMGQEVILRCVPISNHLYFYWYRQILGQKVEFLVSFYNNEISEKSEIFDDQFSVERPDGSNFTLKIRSTKLEDSAMYFCASRSSGASYNEQFFGPGTRLTVL.

The gene calls are TRBV6-1 and TRBJ1-1; TRBD1 matches 12 bases. Germline lookup yields CDR1 MNHNS and CDR2 SASEGT. After removal of 6 bases from V and 7 bases from J, the junction contained 9 bases not matched to a gene. The CDR3 loop spans 15 amino acids. CDR3 bases: TGTGCCAGCAGCTTCCGGGACAGGGGGCTGAATGAAGCTTTCTTT. This encodes CASSFRDRGLNEAFF.

The chain has TRBV6-6 and TRBJ1-5; D is unclear. The germline V gene has CDR1 MNHNY and CDR2 SVGAGI (reference sequence). Trimming took 0 bases from V and 0 from J, leaving 9 bases between them. This CDR3 spans 16 amino acids. The CDR3 loop reads CASSYSDWYSNQPQHF. The CDR3 DNA is TGTGCCAGCAGTTACTCCGACTGGTATAGCAATCAGCCCCAGCATTTT.